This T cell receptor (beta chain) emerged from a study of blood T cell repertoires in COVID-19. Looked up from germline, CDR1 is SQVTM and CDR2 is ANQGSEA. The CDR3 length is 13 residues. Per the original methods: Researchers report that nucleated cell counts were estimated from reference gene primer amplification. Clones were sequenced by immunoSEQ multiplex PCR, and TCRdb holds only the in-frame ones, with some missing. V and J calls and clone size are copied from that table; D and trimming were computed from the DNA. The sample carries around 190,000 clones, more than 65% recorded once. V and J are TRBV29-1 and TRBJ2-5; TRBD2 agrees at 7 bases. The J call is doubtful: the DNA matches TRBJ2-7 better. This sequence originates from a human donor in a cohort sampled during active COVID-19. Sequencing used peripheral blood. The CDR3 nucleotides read TGCAGCGTTGAGGCGGCGGGGGCCTACGAGCAGTACTTC. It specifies CSVEAAGAYEQYF.